The rows below give T cell receptor beta chains drawn from one sample of a study of regulatory T cells in long-lasting Graves disease. TCRdb re-derived calls from the multiplex PCR reads in MiXCR, one entry per CDR3 protein. In the table there are roughly 430,000 distinct CDR3 sequences, 21% of which are singletons. The material was peripheral blood mononuclear cells (PBMCs), obtained when the disease was refractory, from a patient treated with antithyroid drugs. Every receptor here comes from a female donor with Graves disease. CDR3s include the opening cysteine and the closing phenylalanine or tryptophan. A D gene is named only where the DNA matches it firmly. The size field is filled for only some rows; it gives once, few, many or a size class.

D gene: -
J gene: TRBJ2-5
CDR3 length: 14
clone size: -
V gene: TRBV6-1
CDR3 protein: CASAYETGQETQYF
CDR3 DNA: TGTGCCAGCGCATACGAGACAGGACAAGAGACCCAGTACTTC

D gene: -
J gene: TRBJ1-5
CDR3 length: 14
clone size: few
V gene: TRBV4-2
CDR3 protein: CASSQEGVNQPQHF
CDR3 DNA: TGTGCCAGCAGCCAAGAGGGGGTCAATCAGCCCCAGCATTTT

D gene: TRBD1
J gene: TRBJ2-7
CDR3 length: 14
clone size: many
V gene: TRBV12-3/TRBV12-4
CDR3 protein: CASRGTGGFYEQYF
CDR3 DNA: TGTGCCAGCAGAGGAACAGGGGGCTTCTACGAGCAGTACTTC

D gene: TRBD1
J gene: TRBJ1-1
CDR3 length: 14
clone size: many
V gene: TRBV28
CDR3 protein: CASSFSGTGARAFF
CDR3 DNA: TGTGCCAGCAGTTTTTCGGGGACAGGGGCGAGAGCTTTCTTT

D gene: -
J gene: TRBJ2-5
CDR3 length: 13
clone size: -
V gene: TRBV29-1
CDR3 protein: CSVDIMGLETQYF
CDR3 DNA: TGCAGCGTTGACATAATGGGTTTGGAGACCCAGTACTTC

D gene: -
J gene: TRBJ2-5
CDR3 length: 15
clone size: many
V gene: TRBV6-2/TRBV6-3
CDR3 protein: CASSYREVTAETQYF
CDR3 DNA: TGTGCCAGCAGTTATCGGGAAGTAACCGCAGAGACCCAGTACTTC

D gene: TRBD1
J gene: TRBJ2-7
CDR3 length: 15
clone size: few
V gene: TRBV5-1
CDR3 protein: CASSSAGTATYEQYF
CDR3 DNA: TGCGCCAGCAGCTCCGCCGGGACAGCAACCTACGAGCAGTACTTC

D gene: TRBD1
J gene: TRBJ1-5
CDR3 length: 15
clone size: -
V gene: TRBV19
CDR3 protein: CASRQGAEGNQPQHF
CDR3 DNA: TGTGCCAGTAGACAGGGGGCTGAGGGCAATCAGCCCCAGCATTTT

D gene: -
J gene: TRBJ1-3
CDR3 length: 15
clone size: once
V gene: TRBV9
CDR3 protein: CASSVDLGATNTIYF
CDR3 DNA: TGTGCCAGCAGCGTAGATCTGGGGGCGACTAACACCATATATTTT

D gene: -
J gene: TRBJ2-5
CDR3 length: 15
clone size: many
V gene: TRBV28
CDR3 protein: CASGGASGAQETQYF
CDR3 DNA: TGTGCCAGCGGGGGCGCTAGCGGAGCTCAGGAGACCCAGTACTTC

D gene: TRBD2
J gene: TRBJ2-7
CDR3 length: 14
clone size: many
V gene: TRBV27
CDR3 protein: CASSPGTTAYEQYF
CDR3 DNA: TGTGCCAGCAGTCCGGGGACTACGGCCTACGAGCAGTACTTC

D gene: -
J gene: TRBJ1-6
CDR3 length: 13
clone size: many
V gene: TRBV12-3/TRBV12-4
CDR3 protein: CASSFSLSSPLHF
CDR3 DNA: TGTGCCAGCAGTTTTTCCCTTAGTTCACCCCTCCACTTT

D gene: -
J gene: TRBJ2-7
CDR3 length: 17
clone size: few
V gene: TRBV6-4
CDR3 protein: CASSPPTNSGLKYEQYF
CDR3 DNA: TGTGCCAGCAGTCCACCCACCAATAGCGGATTAAAATACGAGCAGTACTTC

D gene: TRBD1
J gene: TRBJ1-1
CDR3 length: 13
clone size: -
V gene: TRBV29-1
CDR3 protein: CSVESTGSPEAFF
CDR3 DNA: TGCAGCGTTGAATCGACAGGGTCCCCTGAAGCTTTCTTT

D gene: -
J gene: TRBJ1-2
CDR3 length: 15
clone size: many
V gene: TRBV12-3/TRBV12-4
CDR3 protein: CASSHLGSSNYGYTF
CDR3 DNA: TGTGCCAGCAGCCACTTGGGGTCGTCTAACTATGGCTACACCTTC

D gene: -
J gene: TRBJ1-1
CDR3 length: 14
clone size: many
V gene: TRBV10-1
CDR3 protein: CASSESPGTTEAFF
CDR3 DNA: TGCGCCAGCAGTGAGTCACCAGGGACGACTGAAGCTTTCTTT